This T cell receptor (beta chain) was recovered during a study of identical twins. The CDR3 extends over 15 amino acids. Deletions cut 5 bases from V and 2 bases from J, with 16 bases between. Germline CDR1 MDHEN, CDR2 SYDVKM. Study outcomes and limitations: Reduced insertions were recorded for abundant cord blood beta clonotypes, with no such pattern in memory repertoires. The authors noted that invariant MAIT and iNKT cells could partly confound zero-insertion analyses. Models underestimated out-of-frame TCR alpha sharing in monozygotic twins.

To note about this clonotype: The antigen is unknown.

Healthy Caucasians made up all donors. TCRdb called the 5' RACE reads again in MiXCR, with one record for every CDR3 protein. Here the sample spans around 500,000 distinct CDR3 sequences, over 12% being singletons. The same data also contributed to another study, on yellow fever vaccine responses in identical twins.

The V gene is TRBV28, the J gene TRBJ2-7, with a tentative D call TRBD1 (7 bases). This clonotype was obtained from a young woman in good health. The sequenced sample consisted of CD4+ T cells sorted from blood. The CDR3 region is CASSGGAGGAYEQYF. CDR3 bases: TGTGCCAGCAGTGGCGGGGCAGGGGGTGCCTACGAGCAGTACTTC.